Listed here are 32 T cell receptor beta chains from one sample, sequenced in a study of cytomegalovirus exposure and HLA in healthy donors. The PCR was carried out with 60 Vbeta primers and 13 Jbeta primers. Data came from immunoSEQ multiplex PCR; TCRdb stores just in-frame clones and leaves some out. The table lists tens of thousands of clones, about 66% of them singletons. Input material: PBMCs. The receptors originated from a man in his 60s in good health and CMV-seropositive.

The chain employs TRBV7-9 and TRBJ2-5; D may be TRBD2 (7 bases). CDR1 is SEHNR, CDR2 FQNEAQ, per germline (reference sequence). Trimming shortened V by 3 bases and J by 5 bases, and 16 bases separated the two germline ends. There are 15 residues in the CDR3. CDR3 sequence (DNA): TGTGCCAGCAGCTTCAGGGGAGGGTATGGGGAGACCCAGTACTTC. Translation: CASSFRGGYGETQYF. The entire variable domain, with the rest obtained from reference TRBV7-9 and TRBJ2-5, is as follows: DTGVSQNPRHKITKRGQNVTFRCDPISEHNRLYWYRQTLGQGPEFLTYFQNEAQLEKSRLLSDRFSAERPKGSFSTLEIQRTEQGDSAMYLCASSFRGGYGETQYFGPGTRLLVL.

The chain recombines TRBV2 with TRBJ2-3; the D gene is possibly TRBD1 (6 bases). The germline V and J ends were trimmed by 7 bases and 6 bases, with 11 bases remaining between them. This CDR3 is 12 amino acids long. Germline values: CDR1 SNHLY, CDR2 FYNNEI. CDR3 amino acids: CASIGGGDTQYF. CDR3 DNA sequence: TGTGCCAGCATAGGGGGTGGGGATACGCAGTATTTT.

The chain has TRBV28 and TRBJ1-1; 7 nucleotides agree with TRBD1. V lost 7 bases and J lost 4; bases outside the gene matches: 9. The CDR3 length is 14 residues. CDR1 and CDR2 (germline): MDHEN, SYDVKM. As DNA, the CDR3 is TGTGCCAGCATCCCCAGGACAGGAGCCACTGAAGCTTTCTTT. Its protein is CASIPRTGATEAFF.

This chain uses TRBV5-1 with TRBJ2-2, with TRBD1 identical over 9 bases. Per germline, CDR1 SGHRS and CDR2 YFSETQ. J lost 6 bases, V lost 4 bases, and 7 bases had no gene match. CDR3 length equals 15 residues. The CDR3 sequence is CASSVGQGDSGELFF. The CDR3 region has the DNA TGCGCCAGCAGCGTGGGACAGGGAGATTCCGGGGAGCTGTTTTTT. Based on the CDR3 plus reference TRBV5-1 and TRBJ2-2, the full variable domain is KAGVTQTPRYLIKTRGQQVTLSCSPISGHRSVSWYQQTPGQGLQFLFEYFSETQRNKGNFPGRFSGRQFSNSRSEMNVSTLELGDSALYLCASSVGQGDSGELFFGEGSRLTVL.

This clone was seen a single time. The chain carries TRBV5-1 and TRBJ1-5; weak D call: TRBD1 (5 bases). CDR3 length equals 15 residues. Per germline, CDR1 SGHRS and CDR2 YFSETQ. The V end was cut by 0 bases, the J end by 5 bases, with 12 bases between. The CDR3: CASSLEAGRDQPQHF. CDR3 bases: TGCGCCAGCAGCTTGGAGGCGGGACGGGATCAGCCCCAGCATTTT.

The J gene is TRBJ1-2, the V gene TRBV28; D is unresolved. V lost 3 bases, J lost 7 bases, and 12 bases lay in between. Germline CDR1 and CDR2: MDHEN and SYDVKM. The CDR3 totals 13 residues. The CDR3 loop reads CASSLRQFGGYTF. DNA of the CDR3: TGTGCCAGCAGTTTGCGGCAGTTCGGTGGCTACACCTTC.

This clone occurred a few times. The chain combines TRBV19 with TRBJ1-1; 7 nucleotides align to TRBD1. Germline CDR1 and CDR2: LNHDA and SQIVND (reference sequence). This CDR3 has 13 residues. The J segment lost 4 bases and the V segment lost 9 bases, leaving 8 bases of the junction unmatched. In nucleotides, the CDR3 is TGTGCCAGCCAACAGGGGTTGGCCACTGAAGCTTTCTTT. Translation gives CASQQGLATEAFF.

This sequence joins TRBV4-1 and TRBJ2-7; 8 nucleotides match TRBD2. The CDR3 length is 16 residues. V gave up 1 base and J gave up 5 bases; unmatched junction bases: 10. Germline V CDR1 and CDR2: MGHRA, YSYEKL. This chain's CDR3 is CASSQGVGRAVNEQYF. The CDR3 nucleotides read TGCGCCAGCAGCCAAGGCGTCGGGAGGGCCGTAAACGAGCAGTACTTC.

V usage is TRBV5-1 and J usage is TRBJ2-2; 7 bases map to TRBD1. This CDR3 has 15 amino acids. Germline values: CDR1 SGHRS, CDR2 YFSETQ. V shed 2 bases, J shed 2 bases, and the junction held 3 bases outside the gene matches. The CDR3 region has the DNA TGCGCCAGCAGCTTCCGGGACAGTAACACCGGGGAGCTGTTTTTT. The encoded protein is CASSFRDSNTGELFF.

V usage is TRBV10-2 and J usage is TRBJ1-5, with D hard to call. The V and J ends lost 6 bases and 6 bases respectively, with 9 bases between them. Germline CDR1 WSHSY, CDR2 SAAADI. The CDR3 runs to 12 residues. The DNA of the CDR3 is TGCGCCAGCAGCCCCCCCCGTCAGCCCCAGCATTTT. Amino acids: CASSPPRQPQHF.

V usage is TRBV7-9 and J usage is TRBJ2-2, with 9 positions matching TRBD2. J gave up 7 bases and V 1 base, and 4 bases lay outside the gene matches. This CDR3 comprises 15 residues. From germline, CDR1 is SEHNR and CDR2 FQNEAQ (reference sequence). CDR3 sequence: CASSLVAGVIGELFF. CDR3 coding DNA: TGTGCCAGCAGCTTAGTAGCGGGAGTGATCGGGGAGCTGTTTTTT.

V gene TRBV4-1 combines with J gene TRBJ2-5; TRBD1 matches 8 bases. The DNA end favors TRBJ2-7, so the J call may be wrong. The CDR3 consists of 15 residues. In germline, CDR1 is MGHRA, CDR2 YSYEKL. CDR3 DNA: TGCGCCAGCAGCTCTCGACAGGGGAGCTACTACGAGCAGTACTTC. It specifies CASSSRQGSYYEQYF.

The rearrangement links TRBV2 to TRBJ2-5; 7 bases align to TRBD2. The end of the DNA fits TRBJ2-7 better, so the J call may be wrong. Per the germline V gene, CDR1 is SNHLY and CDR2 is FYNNEI. CDR3 length equals 14 residues. The CDR3 protein is CASSSSGAHYEQYF. DNA of the CDR3: TGTGCCAGCAGTTCCAGCGGGGCACACTACGAGCAGTACTTC.

The genes are TRBV6-5 and TRBJ2-5; tentative D call: TRBD1 (5 bases). The CDR3 sequence is 15 residues long. Germline V gene data show CDR1 as MNHEY and CDR2 as SVGAGI. Between the trimmed V and J ends, which lost 0 bases and 4 bases, there was a span of 12 bases. The CDR3 spells CASSYSSRAGETQYF. CDR3 bases: TGTGCCAGCAGTTACTCGTCCAGGGCCGGAGAGACCCAGTACTTC.

This clone has only one observation. This chain uses TRBV7-8 with TRBJ2-7; D is possibly TRBD1 (5 bases). The germline V gene encodes CDR1 SGHVS and CDR2 FQNEAQ. CDR3 length: 15 amino acids. Trimming pared 0 bases from V and 4 bases from J, leaving 13 bases between. The CDR3 DNA is TGTGCCAGCAGCTTAGCCCAGGGCCCCAGTTACGAGCAGTACTTC. Encoded protein: CASSLAQGPSYEQYF.

CDR3 in DNA: TGTGCCAGCAGCTTAGGAGGTCTGCAGCGCGAGCAGTACTTC. It yields the protein CASSLGGLQREQYF. This chain links TRBV7-8 with TRBJ2-7; no firm D call. The V gene lost 1 base and the J gene lost 6 bases, with 13 bases spanning the gap. This CDR3 is 14 amino acids long. In germline, CDR1 is SGHVS, CDR2 FQNEAQ.

The J gene is TRBJ2-3, the V gene TRBV9; TRBD2 matches 9 bases. Germline lookup yields CDR1 SGDLS and CDR2 YYNGEE. The CDR3 runs to 17 residues. With V trimmed by 2 bases and J by 3 bases, 10 bases remained unmatched. CDR3 DNA sequence: TGTGCCAGCAGCGTGGGTAGCGGGGGAGCCAGGACAGATACGCAGTATTTT. Translation gives CASSVGSGGARTDTQYF.

The genes are TRBV5-1 and TRBJ2-7, with 11 nucleotides matching TRBD2. Germline V gives CDR1 SGHRS, CDR2 YFSETQ. The CDR3 is 22 residues long. The J segment lost 3 bases and the V segment lost 2 bases, leaving 25 bases of the junction unmatched. CDR3 residues: CASSFGGHTRGSGRARVYEQYF. The CDR3 DNA follows: TGCGCCAGCAGCTTCGGTGGCCATACGAGAGGTAGCGGGAGGGCCAGGGTCTACGAGCAGTACTTC.

The chain links TRBV11-2 to TRBJ1-6, with 8 bases that match TRBD1. The CDR3 spans 14 residues. V lost 5 bases and J lost 10; bases outside the gene matches: 7. Per the germline V gene, CDR1 is SGHAT and CDR2 is FQNNGV. This CDR3 is CASSRDRSRSPLHF. CDR3 in DNA: TGTGCCAGCAGCCGGGACAGGTCTCGGTCACCCCTCCACTTT.

CDR3 bases: TGCAGCGGCACCGGGACAGGGAACACCGGGGAGCTGTTTTTT. Protein product: CSGTGTGNTGELFF. This chain uses TRBV29-1 with TRBJ2-2, with 8 bases aligning to TRBD1. V lost 7 bases to trimming and J lost 1 base; unmatched junction nucleotides: 5. The CDR3 extends over 14 amino acids. Looked up from germline, CDR1 is SQVTM and CDR2 is ANQGSEA.

The chain employs TRBV7-8 and TRBJ1-5; 7 bases are shared with TRBD1. The CDR3 length is 17 residues. The V and J ends lost 2 bases and 1 base, in that order; junction bases with no gene match: 8. Germline loops: CDR1 SGHVS, CDR2 FQNEAQ. The DNA of the CDR3 is TGTGCCAGCAGCTTATATAACAGGGGTCTGAGCAATCAGCCCCAGCATTTT. It specifies CASSLYNRGLSNQPQHF.

This clone turned up a few times. This chain uses TRBV21-1 with TRBJ2-3; the D segment call TRBD1 is taken from the table without a DNA check. TRBV21-1 is a listed pseudogene. There are 18 residues in the CDR3. This chain's CDR3 is CASSKAPRTSVGTDTQYF. The CDR3, as DNA: TGTGCCAGCAGCAAAGCCCCCCGGACAAGTGTAGGCACAGATACGCAGTATTTT.

The chain employs TRBV5-3 and TRBJ2-2; tentative D call: TRBD2 (6 bases). TRBV5-3 is identified as an open reading frame with a role that is uncertain. The CDR3 sequence is 20 residues long. V shed 4 bases and J shed 5 bases, with 30 bases lying between them. In DNA form, the CDR3 reads TGTGCCAGAAGCCGTGGGTGCCGTGGGGGGAGATCTCTGCGGACCGGGGAGCTGTTTTTT. This sequence encodes CARSRGCRGGRSLRTGELFF.

This chain joins TRBV14 and TRBJ2-3; 11 nucleotides line up with TRBD2. The V gene's germline CDR1 is SGHDN and CDR2 FVKESK. V shed 2 bases, J shed 1 base, and the junction held 14 bases outside the gene matches. The CDR3 has 20 residues. The CDR3 is CASSQFTSGSIVLRTDTQYF. In DNA form, the CDR3 reads TGTGCCAGCAGCCAATTCACTAGCGGGAGCATCGTACTTCGCACAGATACGCAGTATTTT.

V gene TRBV10-2 combines with J gene TRBJ2-1; 15 bases map to TRBD2. V dropped 1 base and J dropped 9; count of bases not matched to a gene: 1. The CDR3 has 15 residues. Looked up from germline, CDR1 is WSHSY and CDR2 is SAAADI. CDR3 region: CASSEWTSGRVEQFF. The DNA of the CDR3 is TGCGCCAGCAGTGAGTGGACTAGCGGGAGGGTTGAGCAGTTCTTC.

V gene TRBV6-5 combines with J gene TRBJ2-3; the D is unclear. The CDR3 spans 12 residues. Trimming removed 4 bases at V and 4 bases at J, with 6 bases between. CDR1 MNHEY and CDR2 SVGAGI come from the germline V gene. The CDR3, as DNA: TGTGCCAGCAGTTCCCGTGCAGATACGCAGTATTTT. Its protein product is CASSSRADTQYF.

CDR3 sequence: CASSPQGAGTYEQYF. In nucleotides, the CDR3 is TGTGCCAGCAGCCCCCAGGGGGCAGGGACCTACGAGCAGTACTTC. The chain is built from TRBV7-9 and TRBJ2-7; 8 bases are a match to TRBD1. Germline CDR1 is SEHNR and CDR2 is FQNEAQ (reference sequence). This CDR3 has 15 residues. The V and J ends lost 5 bases and 2 bases, in that order; junction bases with no gene match: 8.

The chain carries TRBV18 and TRBJ2-7, with 11 bases matching TRBD2. CDR3 length: 16 amino acids. Looked up from germline, CDR1 is KGHSH and CDR2 is LQKENI. The V segment lost 3 bases and the J segment 3 bases; nucleotides outside the gene matches: 7. This CDR3 reads CASSPSLLAGGYEQYF. The DNA for the CDR3 is TGTGCCAGCTCACCGAGCCTTCTAGCGGGAGGCTACGAGCAGTACTTC.

The V and J genes are TRBV28 and TRBJ2-7; 11 bases align to TRBD2. The CDR3 is 15 residues long. From germline, CDR1 is MDHEN and CDR2 SYDVKM. Trimming took 6 bases from V and 2 from J; bases not matched to a gene: 6. For the CDR3, the DNA is TGTGCCAGCAGCGCGGGACTAGCGGCAACCTACGAGCAGTACTTC. Translation: CASSAGLAATYEQYF.

The chain links TRBV29-1 to TRBJ1-2; no clear D gene. The CDR3 is 13 amino acids. In germline, CDR1 is SQVTM, CDR2 ANQGSEA. The V end was cut by 5 bases, the J end by 3 bases, with 13 bases between. CDR3 DNA: TGCAGCGTTAGGTATCAGGAATACTATGGCTACACCTTC. Translating it yields CSVRYQEYYGYTF.

As regards this clone: Other DNA sequences in the same sample also yield this CDR3. J is TRBJ1-3 and V is TRBV5-1; D unclear. This CDR3 is 14 amino acids long. The germline V gene has CDR1 SGHRS and CDR2 YFSETQ. V lost 0 bases and J lost 1, with 5 bases in between. The CDR3 coding sequence is TGCGCCAGCAGCTTGGCCAGTTCTGGAAACACCATATATTTT. The encoded protein is CASSLASSGNTIYF. Full variable domain (missing parts from reference TRBV5-1 and TRBJ1-3): KAGVTQTPRYLIKTRGQQVTLSCSPISGHRSVSWYQQTPGQGLQFLFEYFSETQRNKGNFPGRFSGRQFSNSRSEMNVSTLELGDSALYLCASSLASSGNTIYFGEGSWLTVV.

The chain has TRBV9 and TRBJ2-3; D may be TRBD2 (6 bases). The CDR3 loop spans 16 amino acids. The V end was cut by 0 bases, the J end by 1 base, with 12 bases between. CDR1 and CDR2 (germline): SGDLS, YYNGEE. The CDR3 is CASSVEGGSGTDTQYF. CDR3 nucleotide sequence: TGTGCCAGCAGCGTAGAGGGAGGCTCGGGCACAGATACGCAGTATTTT.